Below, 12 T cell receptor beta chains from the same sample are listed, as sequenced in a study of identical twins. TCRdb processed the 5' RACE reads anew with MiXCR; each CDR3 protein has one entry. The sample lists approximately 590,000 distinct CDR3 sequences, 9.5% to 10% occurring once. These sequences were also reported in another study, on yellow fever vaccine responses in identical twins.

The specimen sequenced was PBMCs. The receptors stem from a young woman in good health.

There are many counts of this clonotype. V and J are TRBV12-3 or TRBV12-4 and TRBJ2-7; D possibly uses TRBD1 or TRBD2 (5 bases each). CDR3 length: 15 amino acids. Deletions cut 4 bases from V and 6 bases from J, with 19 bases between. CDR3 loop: CASSSPGTIRGEQYF. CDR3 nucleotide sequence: TGTGCCAGCAGTTCCCCAGGGACCATACGAGGCGAGCAGTACTTC.

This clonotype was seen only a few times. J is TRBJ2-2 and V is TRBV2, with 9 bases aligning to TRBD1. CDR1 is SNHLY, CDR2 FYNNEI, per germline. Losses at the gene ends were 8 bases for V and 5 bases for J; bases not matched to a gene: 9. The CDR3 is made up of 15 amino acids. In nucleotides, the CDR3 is TGTGCCAGCTCCCGAGGGGACAGGGAAACCGGGGAGCTGTTTTTT. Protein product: CASSRGDRETGELFF.

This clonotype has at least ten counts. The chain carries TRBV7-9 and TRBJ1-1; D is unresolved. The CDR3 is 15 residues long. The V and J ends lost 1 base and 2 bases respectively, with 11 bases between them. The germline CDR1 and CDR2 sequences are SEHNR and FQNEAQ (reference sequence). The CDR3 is CASSLGMGRNTEAFF. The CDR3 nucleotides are TGTGCCAGCAGCTTAGGAATGGGCAGAAACACTGAAGCTTTCTTT.

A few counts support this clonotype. The CDR3 protein is CASSLTNMGEQYF. The CDR3 DNA is TGTGCCAGCAGCCTCACAAATATGGGCGAGCAGTACTTC. This chain joins TRBV7-2 and TRBJ2-7; no definite D call. The CDR3 length is 13 residues. In germline, CDR1 is SGHTA, CDR2 FQGNSA. Trimming shortened V by 5 bases and J by 6 bases, and 14 bases separated the two germline ends.

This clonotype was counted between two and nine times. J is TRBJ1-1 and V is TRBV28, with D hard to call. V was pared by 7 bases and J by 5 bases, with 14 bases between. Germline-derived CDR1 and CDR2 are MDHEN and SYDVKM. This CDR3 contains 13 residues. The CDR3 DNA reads TGTGCCAGCATAGGTGGGCGACGGACTGAAGCTTTCTTT. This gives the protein CASIGGRRTEAFF.

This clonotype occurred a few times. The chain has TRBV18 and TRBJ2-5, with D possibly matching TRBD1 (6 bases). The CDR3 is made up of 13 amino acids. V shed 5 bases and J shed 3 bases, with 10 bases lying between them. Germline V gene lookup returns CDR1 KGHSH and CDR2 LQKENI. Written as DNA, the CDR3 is TGTGCCAGCTCAGGGGACAACGAAGAGACCCAGTACTTC. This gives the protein CASSGDNEETQYF.

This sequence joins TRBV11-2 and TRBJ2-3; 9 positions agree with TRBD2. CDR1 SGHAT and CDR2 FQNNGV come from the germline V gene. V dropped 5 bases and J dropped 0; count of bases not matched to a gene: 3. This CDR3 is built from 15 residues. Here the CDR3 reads CASSPRGGSTDTQYF. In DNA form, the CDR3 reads TGTGCCAGCAGCCCGCGGGGGGGGAGCACAGATACGCAGTATTTT.

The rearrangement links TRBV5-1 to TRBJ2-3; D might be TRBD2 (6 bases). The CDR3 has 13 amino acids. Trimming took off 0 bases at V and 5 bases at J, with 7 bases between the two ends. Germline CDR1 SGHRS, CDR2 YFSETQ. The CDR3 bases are TGCGCCAGCAGCTTGGGTAGCGGAGATACGCAGTATTTT. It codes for CASSLGSGDTQYF.

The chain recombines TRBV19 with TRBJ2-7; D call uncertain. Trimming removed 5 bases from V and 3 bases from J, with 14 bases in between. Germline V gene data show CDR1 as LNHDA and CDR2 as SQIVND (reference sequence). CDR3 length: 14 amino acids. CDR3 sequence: CASSPKGTVYEQYF. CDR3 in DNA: TGTGCCAGTAGTCCCAAGGGAACCGTCTACGAGCAGTACTTC.

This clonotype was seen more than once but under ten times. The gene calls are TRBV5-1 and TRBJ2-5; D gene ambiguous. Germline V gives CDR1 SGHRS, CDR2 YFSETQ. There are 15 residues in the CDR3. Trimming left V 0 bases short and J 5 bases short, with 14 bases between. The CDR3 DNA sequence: TGCGCCAGCAGCTTGGCCCTAGTCGTGGGGGAGACCCAGTACTTC. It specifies CASSLALVVGETQYF.

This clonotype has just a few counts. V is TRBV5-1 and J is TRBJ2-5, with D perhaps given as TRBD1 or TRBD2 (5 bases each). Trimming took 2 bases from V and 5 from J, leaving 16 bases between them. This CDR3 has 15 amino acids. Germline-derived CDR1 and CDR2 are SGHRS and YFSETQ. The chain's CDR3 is CASSFSGAPDETQYF. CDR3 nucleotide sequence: TGCGCCAGCAGCTTCTCCGGGGCACCAGACGAGACCCAGTACTTC.

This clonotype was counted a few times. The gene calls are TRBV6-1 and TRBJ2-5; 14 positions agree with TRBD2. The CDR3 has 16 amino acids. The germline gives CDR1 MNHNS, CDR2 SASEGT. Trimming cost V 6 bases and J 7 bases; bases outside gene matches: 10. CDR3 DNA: TGTGCCAGCAGCTCCCGACTAGCGGGGGGGCCTGGGACCCAGTACTTC. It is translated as CASSSRLAGGPGTQYF.